This is a list of T cell receptor beta chains from one sample in a study of PD-L1 blockade in urothelial cancer. Using immunoSEQ multiplex PCR, the repertoire was profiled, and TCRdb retains in-frame clones only, with some absent. Among about 120,000 clones listed, roughly 83% were seen once. Sample: PBMCs, taken around atezolizumab (anti-PD-L1) treatment. These receptors were taken from a man in his forties or fifties with urothelial cancer. CDR3s include the opening cysteine and the closing phenylalanine or tryptophan. A D gene is named only where the DNA matches it firmly. For some rows the clone size is stated as once, few or many, or as a class when expanded; others skip it.

d_gene	len	v_gene	abundance	j_gene	CDR3nt	CDR3aa
-	12	TRBV2	-	TRBJ1-2	TGTGCCAGCAGTACCGGGACTAATGGCTACACCTTC	CASSTGTNGYTF
-	16	TRBV11-2	-	TRBJ2-5	TGTGCCAGCAGCTCAATTTACGAGGGAGATGGAGAGACCCAGTACTTC	CASSSIYEGDGETQYF
-	15	TRBV15	-	TRBJ2-5	TGTGCCACCAGCAGTGCCCAAAGGGGTTGGGAGACCCAGTACTTC	CATSSAQRGWETQYF
-	17	TRBV4-1	-	TRBJ2-3	TGCGCCAGCAGCCAAGTAGGTTCCCCTTGGGCAACAGATACGCAGTATTTT	CASSQVGSPWATDTQYF
TRBD2	14	TRBV7-2	-	TRBJ2-7	TGTGCCAGCAGCTCGGGACTAAAGGGGAACGAGCAGTACTTC	CASSSGLKGNEQYF
-	13	TRBV18	-	TRBJ1-6	TGTGCCAGCTCACCGGCCGCCAATTCACCCCTCCACTTT	CASSPAANSPLHF
-	13	TRBV7-3	-	TRBJ2-5	TGTGCCAGCAGCTCAGGGGTACAAGAGACCCAGTACTTC	CASSSGVQETQYF
-	13	TRBV5-8	-	TRBJ1-2	TGTGCCAGCAGCTCGACAGTGTCCTATGGCTACACCTTC	CASSSTVSYGYTF
TRBD1	13	TRBV4-1	-	TRBJ1-1	TGCGCCAGCAGCCAAGAGCGGACAGGAGGGGCTTTCTTT	CASSQERTGGAFF
TRBD2	15	TRBV28	-	TRBJ2-3	TGTGCCAGCATCGGGACTAGCGGCCCGCGGGATACGCAGTATTTT	CASIGTSGPRDTQYF
TRBD2	13	TRBV6-6	-	TRBJ2-2	TGCTGGACTAGCGGGAAGGGCACCGGGGAGCTGTTTTTT	CWTSGKGTGELFF
-	13	TRBV30	-	TRBJ1-4	TGTGCCTGGCAGGGGTTAGTAGGAGAAAAACTGTTTTTT	CAWQGLVGEKLFF
-	15	TRBV11-3	-	TRBJ2-3	TGTGCCAGCAGCTTAGTCGCCCGACACACAGATACGCAGTATTTT	CASSLVARHTDTQYF
TRBD2	16	TRBV28	-	TRBJ2-3	TGTGCCAGCACTCCCGCGGGGAGGGGTAGCACGGATACGCAGTATTTT	CASTPAGRGSTDTQYF
TRBD2	21	TRBV5-1	-	TRBJ2-1	TGCGCCAGCAGCCCGGGGGTCTTAGGGACTAGCGGGAGGGCCCCCTACAATGAGCAGTTCTTC	CASSPGVLGTSGRAPYNEQFF
-	12	TRBV30	-	TRBJ2-4	TGTGCCTGGAGTGTACAGGGAAACATTCAGTACTTC	CAWSVQGNIQYF
-	12	TRBV6-1	-	TRBJ2-2	TGTGCCAGCACTAGAGACACCGGGGAGCTGTTTTTT	CASTRDTGELFF
-	14	TRBV30	-	TRBJ2-4	TGTGCCTGGGAGCGTACAACGGCCAAAAACATTCAGTACTTC	CAWERTTAKNIQYF
TRBD1	16	TRBV5-6	-	TRBJ1-5	TGTGCCAGCAGCCTATCCGGGACAGGCCACGTACAGCCCCAGCATTTT	CASSLSGTGHVQPQHF
TRBD1	12	TRBV28	-	TRBJ2-7	TGTGCCAGCACTACGCAGGGGGAAGCGCAGTACTTC	CASTTQGEAQYF
TRBD2	15	TRBV9	-	TRBJ2-1	TGTGCCAGCAGCCCCGGTGCTAGCGGGCCCCGGGAGCAGTTCTTC	CASSPGASGPREQFF
TRBD1	13	TRBV18	few	TRBJ1-4	TGTGCCAGCTCACCTGGACAGGCTGAAAAACTGTTTTTT	CASSPGQAEKLFF
-	15	TRBV7-2	-	TRBJ1-2	-	CASSPSFGAGGGYTF
TRBD1	14	TRBV6-5	-	TRBJ1-2	TGTGCCAGCAGGGAGACAGGGGGCCAGGGTGGCTACACCTTC	CASRETGGQGGYTF
-	14	TRBV30	-	TRBJ1-6	TGTGCCTGGAACCATGCAGGGGTGAATTCACCCCTCCACTTT	CAWNHAGVNSPLHF
TRBD1	15	TRBV7-8	-	TRBJ2-2	TGTGCCAGCAGCCCCCGGACAGGAGATGGCGGGGAGCTGTTTTTT	CASSPRTGDGGELFF
-	15	TRBV5-5	few	TRBJ1-4	TGTGCCAGCAGCTTGGATCCAGGGCCTAATGAAAAACTGTTTTTT	CASSLDPGPNEKLFF
TRBD1	15	TRBV28	-	TRBJ1-2	TGTGCCAGCGCCCCGGGACAGGGGGCGTTCAGTGGCTACACCTTC	CASAPGQGAFSGYTF
-	15	TRBV13	-	TRBJ2-1	TGTGCCAGCAGCGCCCACCTCACTAGTTTTGTTGAGCAGTTCTTC	CASSAHLTSFVEQFF
TRBD1	16	TRBV11-2	-	TRBJ1-1	TGTGCCAGCAGTCACCTGGGACAGGGGTCAAACACTGAAGCTTTCTTT	CASSHLGQGSNTEAFF
TRBD1	15	TRBV11-2	-	TRBJ1-5	TGTGCCAGCAGCTCAGGGACAGGGTGGGATCAGCCCCAGCATTTT	CASSSGTGWDQPQHF
TRBD2	17	TRBV9	-	TRBJ2-1	TGTGCCAGCAGCCCCAGCGGGACTACGCGCTCCTACAATGAGCAGTTCTTC	CASSPSGTTRSYNEQFF
-	14	TRBV5-1	-	TRBJ2-3	TGCGCCAGCAGCTCTCAAGCTAGCACAGATACGCAGTATTTT	CASSSQASTDTQYF
-	15	TRBV11-3	-	TRBJ2-2	TGTGCCAGCAGCTGCGCCGGGGCGAACACCGGGGAGCTGTTTTTT	CASSCAGANTGELFF
-	14	TRBV28	-	TRBJ1-4	TGTGCCAGCAGCTCCGGGTCCACCCCCGAAAAACTGTTTTTT	CASSSGSTPEKLFF
TRBD1	15	TRBV5-1	-	TRBJ1-2	TGCGCCAGCAGCTTATGGACAGGGGGGAACTATGGCTACACCTTC	CASSLWTGGNYGYTF
-	14	TRBV6-1	-	TRBJ2-5	TGTGCCAGCAGTGTCACAGGGTTGGGAGAGACCCAGTACTTC	CASSVTGLGETQYF
-	13	TRBV12-5	-	TRBJ2-1	TGTGCTAGTGGTTTGGTTGGTCGGAATGAGCAGTTCTTC	CASGLVGRNEQFF
-	14	TRBV5-1	-	TRBJ2-2	TGCGCCAGCAGCTTGGCCCCAGGAACCGGGGAGCTGTTTTTT	CASSLAPGTGELFF
-	17	TRBV11-2	-	TRBJ1-6	TGTGCCAGCAGCCCCCTGAAGGGGCGGAAGGAGAATTCACCCCTCCACTTT	CASSPLKGRKENSPLHF
-	13	TRBV6-1	-	TRBJ2-7	TGTGCCAGGCCGGGGGTCAGGTCCTACGAGCAGTACTTC	CARPGVRSYEQYF